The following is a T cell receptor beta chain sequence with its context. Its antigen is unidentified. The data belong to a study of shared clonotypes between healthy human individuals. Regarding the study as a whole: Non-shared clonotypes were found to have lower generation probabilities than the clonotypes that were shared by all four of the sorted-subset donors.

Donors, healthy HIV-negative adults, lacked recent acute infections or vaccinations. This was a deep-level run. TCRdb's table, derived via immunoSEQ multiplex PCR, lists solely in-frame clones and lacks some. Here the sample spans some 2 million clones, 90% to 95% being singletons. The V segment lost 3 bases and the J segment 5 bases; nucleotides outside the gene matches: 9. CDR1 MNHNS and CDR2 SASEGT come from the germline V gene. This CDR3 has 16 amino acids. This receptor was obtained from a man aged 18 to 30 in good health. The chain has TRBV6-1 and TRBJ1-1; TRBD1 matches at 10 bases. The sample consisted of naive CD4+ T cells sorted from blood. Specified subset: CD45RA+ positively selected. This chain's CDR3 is CASSDPPGTGVTEAFF. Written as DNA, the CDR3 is TGTGCCAGCAGTGACCCCCCCGGGACAGGGGTTACTGAAGCTTTCTTT.